This T cell receptor (beta chain) was documented in a study of T cell responses to AZD1222 COVID-19 vaccine. Study observations and caveats: Researchers took repertoire samples only after the peak T cell response had come. Seropositive AZD1222 recipients at baseline numbered only five or six. Once two AZD1222 doses were given, Spike-specific TCR breadth and depth went up.

About this clone: The antigen is undetermined.

The CDR3 has 16 amino acids. With V trimmed by 3 bases and J by 2 bases, 6 bases remained unmatched. The germline gives CDR1 GTSNPN, CDR2 SVGIG (reference sequence). TCRdb keeps only in-frame clones here, not all; method: immunoSEQ multiplex PCR. The sample has around 110,000 clones, approximately 90% seen once; the top ten hold 1.6%. The sequence was collected from an adult who received the AZD1222 COVID-19 vaccine. This chain links TRBV30 with TRBJ2-6; 8 bases line up with TRBD1. The sample consisted of peripheral blood, taken 28 days after the second AZD1222 dose. The CDR3 region is CAWRGQGFAGANVLTF. The DNA of the CDR3 is TGTGCCTGGAGAGGACAGGGCTTTGCTGGGGCCAACGTCCTGACTTTC.